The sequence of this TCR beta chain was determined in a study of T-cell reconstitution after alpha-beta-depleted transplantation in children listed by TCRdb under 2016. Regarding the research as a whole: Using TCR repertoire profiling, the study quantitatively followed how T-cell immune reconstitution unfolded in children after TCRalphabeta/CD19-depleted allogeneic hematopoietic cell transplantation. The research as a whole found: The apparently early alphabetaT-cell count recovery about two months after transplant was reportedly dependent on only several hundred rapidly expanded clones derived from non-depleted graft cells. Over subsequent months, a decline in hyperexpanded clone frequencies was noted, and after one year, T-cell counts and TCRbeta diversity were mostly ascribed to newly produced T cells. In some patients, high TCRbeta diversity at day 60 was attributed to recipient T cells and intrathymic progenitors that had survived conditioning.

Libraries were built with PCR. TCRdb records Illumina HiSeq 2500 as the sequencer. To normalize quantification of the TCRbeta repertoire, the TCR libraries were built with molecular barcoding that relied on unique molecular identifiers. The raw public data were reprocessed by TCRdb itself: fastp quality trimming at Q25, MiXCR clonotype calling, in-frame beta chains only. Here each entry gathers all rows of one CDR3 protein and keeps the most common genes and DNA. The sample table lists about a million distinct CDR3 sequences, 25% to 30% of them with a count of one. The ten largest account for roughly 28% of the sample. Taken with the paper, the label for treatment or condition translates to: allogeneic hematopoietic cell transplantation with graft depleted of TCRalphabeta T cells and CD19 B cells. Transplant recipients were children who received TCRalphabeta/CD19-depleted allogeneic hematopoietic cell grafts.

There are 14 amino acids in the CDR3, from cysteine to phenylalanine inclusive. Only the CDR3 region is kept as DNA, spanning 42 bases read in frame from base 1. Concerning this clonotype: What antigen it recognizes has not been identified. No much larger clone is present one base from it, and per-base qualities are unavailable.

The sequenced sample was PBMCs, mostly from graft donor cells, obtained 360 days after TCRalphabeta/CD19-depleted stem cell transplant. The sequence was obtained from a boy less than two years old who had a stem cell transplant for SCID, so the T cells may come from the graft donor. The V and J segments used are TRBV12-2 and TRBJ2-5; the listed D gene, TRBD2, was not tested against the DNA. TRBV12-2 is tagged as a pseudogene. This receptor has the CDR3 CASCHQGRLETQYF. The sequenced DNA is TGTGCCTCCTGCCACCAGGGCCGACTAGAGACCCAGTACTTC.